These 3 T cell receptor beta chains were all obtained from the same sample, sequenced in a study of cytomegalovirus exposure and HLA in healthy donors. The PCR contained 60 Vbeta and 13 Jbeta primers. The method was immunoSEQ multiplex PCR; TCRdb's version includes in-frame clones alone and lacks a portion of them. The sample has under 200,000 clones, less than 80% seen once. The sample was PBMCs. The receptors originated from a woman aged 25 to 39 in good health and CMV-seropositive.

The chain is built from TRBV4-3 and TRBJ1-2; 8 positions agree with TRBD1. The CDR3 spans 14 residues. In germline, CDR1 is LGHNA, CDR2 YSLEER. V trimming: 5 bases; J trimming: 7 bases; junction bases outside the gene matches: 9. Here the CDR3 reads CASSEGTGYVGYTF. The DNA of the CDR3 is TGCGCCAGCAGCGAAGGGACAGGTTATGTTGGCTACACCTTC.

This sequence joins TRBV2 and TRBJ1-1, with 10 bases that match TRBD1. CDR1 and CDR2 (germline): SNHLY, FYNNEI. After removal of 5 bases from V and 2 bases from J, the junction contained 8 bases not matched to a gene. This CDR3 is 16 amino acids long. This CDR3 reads CASSWDRGRLNTEAFF. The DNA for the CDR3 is TGTGCCAGCAGTTGGGACAGGGGACGCCTAAACACTGAAGCTTTCTTT.

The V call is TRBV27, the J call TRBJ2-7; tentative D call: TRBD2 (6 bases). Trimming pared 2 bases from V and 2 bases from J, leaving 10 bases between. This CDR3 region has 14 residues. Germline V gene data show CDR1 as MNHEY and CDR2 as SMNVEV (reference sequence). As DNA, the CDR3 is TGTGCCAGCAGTTTACCGGGACTCACCTACGAGCAGTACTTC. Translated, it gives CASSLPGLTYEQYF.